This T cell receptor (beta chain) was recovered during a study of blood T cell repertoires in COVID-19. Background on the study: Acute-phase and convalescent COVID-19 samples originated in the United States, Italy and Spain. The analysed material was cDNA or gDNA that came from T cells, B-cell-depleted T cells, or PBMCs.

The V gene's germline CDR1 is SGHDT and CDR2 YYEEEE. Unmatched junction bases numbered 6, after V lost 1 base and J lost 2 bases. This CDR3 region has 16 residues. Original processing methods: Estimates of nucleated cell counts were drawn from the amplification of reference gene primers. The repertoire was sequenced with immunoSEQ multiplex PCR; TCRdb's copy has only in-frame clones and lacks some. V and J calls and clone size follow that table, whereas D and trimming were derived from the DNA. The sample includes approximately 300,000 clones, roughly 86% of them seen just once. The sequenced sample was peripheral blood. This TCR was recovered from a woman aged 50 to 65 with acute or convalescent COVID-19. The J gene is TRBJ2-3, the V gene TRBV5-6; 8 bases match TRBD2. CDR3 sequence reads: CASSLQASGYTDTQYF. In nucleotides, the CDR3 is TGTGCCAGCAGCTTGCAGGCTAGCGGGTACACAGATACGCAGTATTTT.